Given below is one T cell receptor beta chain in context. The target antigen is unknown. In TCRdb, the 5' RACE reads were re-called with MiXCR into one record per CDR3 protein. The sample contains 35,000 to 50,000 distinct CDR3 sequences, 25% to 30% of which appear only once. Study conclusions and caveats: Whole repertoires were not studied in the larger cohort, only one V-J beta rearrangement.

Memory CD4+ cells were defined as CD4+CD45RO+CD25-. The CDR3 is 14 residues long. Germline CDR1 and CDR2: MNHNS and SASEGT. V was pared by 7 bases and J by 0 bases, with 12 bases between. The sample consisted of memory CD4+ T cells sorted from a lymph node. Subset specified: memory CD4+ T cells, CD4+CD45RO+CD25-. The TCR sequence derives from a female donor with breast cancer. This chain links TRBV6-1 with TRBJ1-2; tentatively, D is TRBD1 (5 bases). The DNA for the CDR3 is TGTGCCAGCACCCTAGACAGATCTAACTATGGCTACACCTTC. Translation: CASTLDRSNYGYTF.